This TCR beta chain emerged from a study of blood T cells in healthy people across ages. PCR was performed a second time for about 6 to 12 cycles using a sample-barcoded 5' primer and a J-beta primer mix. Using its own MiXCR run on the 5' RACE reads, TCRdb lists one record per CDR3 protein. The sample has around 1,000,000 distinct CDR3 sequences; under 30% are singletons. Ten or more counts support this clonotype. In germline, CDR1 is DFQATT, CDR2 SNEGSKA (reference sequence). CDR3 size: 13 residues. Trimming took off 1 base at V and 3 bases at J, with 7 bases between the two ends. These data also formed part of another study, on T cells of mothers and their children.

The chain links TRBV20-1 to TRBJ2-1; no firm D call. This TCR was sampled from a girl aged 2 to 10 in good health. The specimen was blood. This chain's CDR3 is CSARVSNYNEQFF. In DNA, the CDR3 is TGCAGTGCTAGAGTAAGCAACTACAATGAGCAGTTCTTC.